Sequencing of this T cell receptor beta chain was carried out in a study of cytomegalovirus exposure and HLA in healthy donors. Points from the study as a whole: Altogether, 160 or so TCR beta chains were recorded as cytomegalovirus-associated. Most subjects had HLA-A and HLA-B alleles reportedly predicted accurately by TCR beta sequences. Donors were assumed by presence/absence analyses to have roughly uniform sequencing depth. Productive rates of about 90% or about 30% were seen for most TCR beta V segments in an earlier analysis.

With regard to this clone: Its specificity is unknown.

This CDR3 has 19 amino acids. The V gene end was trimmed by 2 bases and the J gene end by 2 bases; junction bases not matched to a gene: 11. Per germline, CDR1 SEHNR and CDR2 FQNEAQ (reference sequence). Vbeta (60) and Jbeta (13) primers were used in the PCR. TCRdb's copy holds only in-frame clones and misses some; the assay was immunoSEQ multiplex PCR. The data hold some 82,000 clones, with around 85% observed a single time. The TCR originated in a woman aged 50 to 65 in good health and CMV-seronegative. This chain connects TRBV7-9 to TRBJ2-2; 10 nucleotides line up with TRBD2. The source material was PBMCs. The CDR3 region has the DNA TGTGCCAGCAGCTTAAGGGGACTAGCGCCACCCTTCAACACCGGGGAGCTGTTTTTT. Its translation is CASSLRGLAPPFNTGELFF.